This T cell receptor beta chain was documented in a study of T cells after yellow fever vaccination. Each CDR3 protein gets one entry after TCRdb re-called the 5' RACE reads with MiXCR. Of about 130,000 distinct CDR3 sequences listed, 7.4% were seen once; the top ten hold around 2.7%. This clonotype was seen repeatedly, ten times or more. Its antigen is currently unknown. Overall study findings and caveats: Weaker, the secondary response had a peak occurring faster, on day 5 versus 15.

V was trimmed by 4 bases and J by 8 bases, leaving 18 bases between them. Germline V gene lookup returns CDR1 SGHRS and CDR2 YFSETQ. The CDR3 runs 14 residues. J is TRBJ1-2 and V is TRBV5-1, with no clear D. The sequence was obtained from a man younger than 30 who received the YFV17D yellow fever vaccine. This specimen was CD4+ T cells sorted from PBMCs, taken more than 8 days after the first yellow fever vaccination. The CDR3 loop reads CASSPSVGSGGYTF. The CDR3 DNA reads TGCGCCAGCAGCCCCTCGGTGGGATCTGGAGGCTACACCTTC.